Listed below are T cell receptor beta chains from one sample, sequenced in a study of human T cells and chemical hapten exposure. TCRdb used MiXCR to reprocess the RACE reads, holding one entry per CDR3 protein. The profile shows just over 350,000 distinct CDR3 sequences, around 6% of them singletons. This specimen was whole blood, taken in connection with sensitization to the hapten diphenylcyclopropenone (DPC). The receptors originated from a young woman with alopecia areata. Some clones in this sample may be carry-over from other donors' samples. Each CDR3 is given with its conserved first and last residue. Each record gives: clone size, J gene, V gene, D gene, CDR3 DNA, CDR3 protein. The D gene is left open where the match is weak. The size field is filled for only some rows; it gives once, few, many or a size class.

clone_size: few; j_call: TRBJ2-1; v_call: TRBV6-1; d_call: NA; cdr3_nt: TGTGCCAGCAGGGGGCCCACCAATCCCCCGAGCTCCTACAATGAGCAGTTCTTC; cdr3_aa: CASRGPTNPPSSYNEQFF
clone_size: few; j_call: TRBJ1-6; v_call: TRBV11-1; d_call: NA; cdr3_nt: TGTGCCAGCAGCTTAGGGATTTGGAATTCACCCCTCCACTTT; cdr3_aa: CASSLGIWNSPLHF
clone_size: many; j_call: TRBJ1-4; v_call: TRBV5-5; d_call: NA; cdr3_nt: TGTGCCAGCAGCTGGGACGCTGCAACTAATGAAAAACTGTTTTTT; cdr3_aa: CASSWDAATNEKLFF
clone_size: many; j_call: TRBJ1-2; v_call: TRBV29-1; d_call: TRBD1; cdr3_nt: TGCAGCGTTGAAGTGGGGGTGCCTGGACAGGGGAGCCTCTATGGCTACACCTTC; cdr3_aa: CSVEVGVPGQGSLYGYTF
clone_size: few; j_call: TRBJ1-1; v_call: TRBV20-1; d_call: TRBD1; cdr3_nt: TGCAGTGCTGAAAGGACAGGGGAAGCTTTCTTT; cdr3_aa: CSAERTGEAFF
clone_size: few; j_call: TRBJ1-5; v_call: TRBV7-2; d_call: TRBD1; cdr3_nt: TGTGCCAGCAGCTTATCAGGGACAGGGGGCACTCAGCCCCAGCATTTT; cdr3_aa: CASSLSGTGGTQPQHF
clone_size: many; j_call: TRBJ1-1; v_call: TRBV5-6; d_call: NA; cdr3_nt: TGTGCCAGCAGCCTCTCCCCGTCGGACACTGAAGCTTTCTTT; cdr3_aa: CASSLSPSDTEAFF
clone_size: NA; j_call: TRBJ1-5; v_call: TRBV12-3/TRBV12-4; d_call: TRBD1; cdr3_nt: TGTGCCAGCAGTTTAAGGAGGGACAGGGGTGGTCAGCCCCAGCATTTT; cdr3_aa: CASSLRRDRGGQPQHF
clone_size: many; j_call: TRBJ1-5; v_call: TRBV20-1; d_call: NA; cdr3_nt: TGCAGTGCTAGGTCCCACCTCAATCAGCCCCAGCATTTT; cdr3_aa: CSARSHLNQPQHF
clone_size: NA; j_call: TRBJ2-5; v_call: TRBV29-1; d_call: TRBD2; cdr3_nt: TGCAGCGTCGCCGGGACTAGCAATCAAGAGACCCAGTACTTC; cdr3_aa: CSVAGTSNQETQYF
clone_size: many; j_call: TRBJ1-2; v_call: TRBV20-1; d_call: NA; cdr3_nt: TGCAGTGCTAGAGATGGGAGGTCCCCCTTATATGGCTACACCTTC; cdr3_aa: CSARDGRSPLYGYTF
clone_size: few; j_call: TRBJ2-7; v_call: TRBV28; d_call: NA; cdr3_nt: TGTGCCAGCAAATCCCCCTCGGGGGGCCAATACGAGCAGTACTTC; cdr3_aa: CASKSPSGGQYEQYF
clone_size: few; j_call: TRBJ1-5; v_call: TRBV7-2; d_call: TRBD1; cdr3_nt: TGTGCCAGCAGCTGGGACAGCCGCAATCAGCCCCAGCATTTT; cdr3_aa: CASSWDSRNQPQHF
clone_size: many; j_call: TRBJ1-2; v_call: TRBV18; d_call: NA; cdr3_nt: TGTGCCAGCTCACCACCACAGACAATAAACTATGGCTACACCTTC; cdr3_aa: CASSPPQTINYGYTF
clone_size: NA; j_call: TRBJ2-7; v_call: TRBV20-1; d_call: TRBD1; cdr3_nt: TGCAGTGTCACGGACAGGGGGTCGGTGGAGCATTACTTC; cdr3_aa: CSVTDRGSVEHYF
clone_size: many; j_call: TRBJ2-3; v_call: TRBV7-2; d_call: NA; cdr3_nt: TGTGCCAGCAGCTATCTAGGGGGGGCCTTAGATACGCAGTATTTT; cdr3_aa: CASSYLGGALDTQYF
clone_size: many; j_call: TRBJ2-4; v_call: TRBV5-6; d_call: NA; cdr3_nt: TGTGCCAGCAGGCGCTCAGGAGGAGGCAAAAACATTCAGTACTTC; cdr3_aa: CASRRSGGGKNIQYF
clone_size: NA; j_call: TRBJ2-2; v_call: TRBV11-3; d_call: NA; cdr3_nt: TGTGCCAGCAGCCCCATTGTGGGCACCGGGGAGCTGTTTTTT; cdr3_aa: CASSPIVGTGELFF
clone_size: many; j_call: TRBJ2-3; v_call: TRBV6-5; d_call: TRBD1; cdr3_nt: TGTGCCAGCAGTTGGACCGGGACAGGGAGGACAGATACGCAGTATTTT; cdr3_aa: CASSWTGTGRTDTQYF
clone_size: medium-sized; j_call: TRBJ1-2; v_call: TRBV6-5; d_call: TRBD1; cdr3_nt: TGTGCCAGCAGTTACTCAGGGGGACAGGCGAGGGTCGGCTACACCTTC; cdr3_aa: CASSYSGGQARVGYTF
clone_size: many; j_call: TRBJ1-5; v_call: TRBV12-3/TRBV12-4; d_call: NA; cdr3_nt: TGTGCCAGCAGTCCCACCCCGTCCGGAGGGCCTGGGGACGTAGGGCATTTT; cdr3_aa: CASSPTPSGGPGDVGHF
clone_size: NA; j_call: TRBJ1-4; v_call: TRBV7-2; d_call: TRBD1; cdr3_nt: TGTGCCAGCAGCTTAGGATCACTACAGGGGCACGATGAAAAACTGTTTTTT; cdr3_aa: CASSLGSLQGHDEKLFF
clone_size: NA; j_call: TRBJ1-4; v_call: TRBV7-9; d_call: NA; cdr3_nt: TGTGCCAGCTCGGCGGGGTTAACTAATGAAAAACTGTTTTTT; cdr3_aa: CASSAGLTNEKLFF
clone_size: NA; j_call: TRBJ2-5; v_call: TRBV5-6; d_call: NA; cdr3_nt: TGTGCCAGCAGCTTGCGGGCTAGGATTCAAGAGACCCAGTACTTC; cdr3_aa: CASSLRARIQETQYF
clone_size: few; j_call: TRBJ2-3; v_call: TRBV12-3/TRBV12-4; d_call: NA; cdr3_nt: TGTGCCAGCAGTCGAATAGACTACACAGATACGCAGTATTTT; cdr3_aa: CASSRIDYTDTQYF
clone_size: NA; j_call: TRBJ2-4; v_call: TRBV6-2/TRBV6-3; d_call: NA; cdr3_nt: TGTGCCAGCAGTTCGCAGGGAAAAAACATTCAGTACTTC; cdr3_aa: CASSSQGKNIQYF
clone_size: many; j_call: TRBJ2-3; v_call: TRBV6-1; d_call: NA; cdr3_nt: TGTGCCAGCAGTGAAAGGTACACAGATACGCAGTATTTT; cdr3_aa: CASSERYTDTQYF
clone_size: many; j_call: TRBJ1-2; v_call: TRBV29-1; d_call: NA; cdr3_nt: TGCAGCGCTCTCGACAGCGCCTATGGCTACACCTTC; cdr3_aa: CSALDSAYGYTF
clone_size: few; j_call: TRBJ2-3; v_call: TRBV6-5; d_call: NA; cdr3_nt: TGTGCCAGCAGACGACGGAACGCGGCAGATACGCAGTATTTT; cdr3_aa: CASRRRNAADTQYF
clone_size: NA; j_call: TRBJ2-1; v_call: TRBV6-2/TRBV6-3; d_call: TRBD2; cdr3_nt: TGTGCCAGCACCAGTCTAGCGGGACTCTACTACAATGAGCAGTTCTTC; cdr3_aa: CASTSLAGLYYNEQFF
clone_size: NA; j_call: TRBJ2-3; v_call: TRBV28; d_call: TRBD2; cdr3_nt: TGTGCCAGCAGTTCCGTAGCGGGGGAGGGCGATACGCAGTATTTT; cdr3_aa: CASSSVAGEGDTQYF
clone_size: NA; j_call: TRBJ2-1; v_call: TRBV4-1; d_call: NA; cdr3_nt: TGCGCCAGCAGCCAATTAACGAGCCGGGATGAGCAGTTCTTC; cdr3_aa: CASSQLTSRDEQFF
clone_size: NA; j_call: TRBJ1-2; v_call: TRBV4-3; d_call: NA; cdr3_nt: TGCGCCAGCAGCCAAGATCAATGGGGGGCCGATGGCTACACCTTC; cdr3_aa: CASSQDQWGADGYTF
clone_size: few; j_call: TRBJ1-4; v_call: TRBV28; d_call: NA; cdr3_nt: TGTGCCAGCAGTCCTCCGGCAGCCGGTGAAAAACTGTTTTTT; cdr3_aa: CASSPPAAGEKLFF
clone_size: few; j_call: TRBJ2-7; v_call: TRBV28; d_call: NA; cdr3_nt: TGTGCCAGCAGTTTTGTGGGGACGGGCGCAGAAGAGCAGTACTTC; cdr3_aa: CASSFVGTGAEEQYF
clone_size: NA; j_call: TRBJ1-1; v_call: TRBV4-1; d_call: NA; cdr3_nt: TGCGCCAGCAGCCAAGATTCCGTCGCGGCTGGTGAAGCTTTCTTT; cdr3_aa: CASSQDSVAAGEAFF
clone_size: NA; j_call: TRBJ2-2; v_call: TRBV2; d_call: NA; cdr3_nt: TGTGCCAGCGTTCATCAAAACACCGGGGAGCTGTTTTTT; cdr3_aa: CASVHQNTGELFF
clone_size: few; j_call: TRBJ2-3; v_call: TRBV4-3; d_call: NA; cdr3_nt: TGCGCCAGCAGCCTCAACGCCCAGGGTATGGATACGCAGTATTTT; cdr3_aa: CASSLNAQGMDTQYF
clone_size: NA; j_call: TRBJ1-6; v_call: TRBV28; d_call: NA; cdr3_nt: TGTGCCAGCAGTTTTCTGAGTGAAGGCGATAGTTCACCCCTCCACTTT; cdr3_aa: CASSFLSEGDSSPLHF
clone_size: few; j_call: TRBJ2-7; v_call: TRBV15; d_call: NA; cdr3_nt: TGTGCCACCAGCAGAGATTTGGGGGGCTACGAGCAGTACTTC; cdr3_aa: CATSRDLGGYEQYF
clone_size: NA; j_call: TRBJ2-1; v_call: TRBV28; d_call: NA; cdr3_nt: TGTGCCACACTAGCAGCCTGGAGGGGCTCCTACAATGAGCAGTTCTTC; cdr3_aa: CATLAAWRGSYNEQFF
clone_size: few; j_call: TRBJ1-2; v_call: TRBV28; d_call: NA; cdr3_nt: TGTGCCAGCAGTTTAGGGGAGTGGGGCTACACCTTC; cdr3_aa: CASSLGEWGYTF
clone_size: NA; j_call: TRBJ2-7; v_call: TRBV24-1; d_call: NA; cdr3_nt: TGTGCCACCAGTGATTCCACCAGGGGCAAGCAGTACTTC; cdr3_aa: CATSDSTRGKQYF
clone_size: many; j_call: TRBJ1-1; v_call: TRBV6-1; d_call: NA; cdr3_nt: TGTGCCAGCAGTGAATTTAATTATGGGGGCCCTGAAGCTTTCTTT; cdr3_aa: CASSEFNYGGPEAFF
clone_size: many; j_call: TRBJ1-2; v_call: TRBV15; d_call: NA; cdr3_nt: TGTGCCACCAGCAGAGTGGGCAGGGCAGAAGCTAACTATGGCTACACCTTC; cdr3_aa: CATSRVGRAEANYGYTF
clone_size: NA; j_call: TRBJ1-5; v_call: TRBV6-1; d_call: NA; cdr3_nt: TGTGCCAGCAGTGAATTTGGGCAGATTAATCAGCCCCAGCATTTT; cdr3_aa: CASSEFGQINQPQHF
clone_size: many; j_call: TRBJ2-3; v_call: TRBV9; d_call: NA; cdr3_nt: TGTGCCAGCAGCCCAGAGGACTATACGTTCACAGATACGCAGTATTTT; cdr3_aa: CASSPEDYTFTDTQYF
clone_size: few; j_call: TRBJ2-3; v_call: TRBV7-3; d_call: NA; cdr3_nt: TGTGCCAGCAGCTTTTCGGGGTACGGTGCCGCAGATACGCAGTATTTT; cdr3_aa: CASSFSGYGAADTQYF
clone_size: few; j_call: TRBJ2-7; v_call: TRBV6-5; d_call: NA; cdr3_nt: TGTGCCAGCAGCCGCGGGGGCGGGGCGGCTTACGAGCAGTACTTC; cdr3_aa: CASSRGGGAAYEQYF
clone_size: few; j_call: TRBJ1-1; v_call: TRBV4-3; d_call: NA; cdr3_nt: TGCGCCAGCAGCCAAGACTGGGGGGGGACTGAAGCTTTCTTT; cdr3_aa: CASSQDWGGTEAFF